The sequence of this T cell receptor beta chain was determined in a study of CD8+CD57+ T cells in acquired aplastic anemia. CDR1 and CDR2 from the germline V gene are SGHTA and FQGNSA. The CDR3 runs to 14 residues. V was pared by 5 bases and J by 5 bases, with 4 bases of the junction left unmatched. Genomic DNA constituted the template upon which TCR beta VDJ and CDR3 profiling was performed. TCRdb redid the calling of the reads with MiXCR, one entry per CDR3 protein. The table lists around 230,000 distinct CDR3 sequences, roughly 57% of them singletons. A remark on this clonotype: Antigen: not known.

Whole-study findings and limits: Patients shared around 31 CD8+ CDR3 sequences with controls.

This receptor was taken from a human donor in good health. The rearrangement links TRBV7-2 to TRBJ1-4; 8 nucleotides agree with TRBD1. Sequencing used sorted CD4+, CD8+, or CD8+CD57+ T cells (not recorded which) from PBMCs. CDR3 sequence (DNA): TGTGCCAGCAGCCACAGGGGGAACAATGAAAAACTGTTTTTT. Residues: CASSHRGNNEKLFF.